This TCR beta chain was captured by sequencing in a study of T-cell memory formation after mild COVID-19. Constant-segment primers and 5'RACE yielded cDNA libraries for TCR alpha and TCR beta, each carrying sample barcodes and UMIs. MiXCR, run by TCRdb on the 5' RACE reads, gives a single entry per CDR3 protein. The sample records roughly 400,000 distinct CDR3 sequences, roughly 26% being singletons. The sample holds a few counts of this clonotype. Its antigen is unknown. Trimming took off 5 bases at V and 5 bases at J, with 24 bases between the two ends. The germline CDR1 and CDR2 sequences are DFQATT and SNEGSKA (reference sequence). The CDR3 consists of 16 residues. Study-wide findings and caveats: Nothing confirmed that second-wave clones peaking on day 37 were specific for SARS-CoV-2.

The receptor was derived from an adult woman who had mild COVID-19 (a few samples of this study predate the infection). Cell type and time point are not known. Sequenced material: PBMCs or a T cell subset sorted from them (not recorded which). The chain is built from TRBV20-1 and TRBJ2-5; the D gene is possibly TRBD1 (7 bases). The CDR3: CSASSWDSQGGETQYF. In DNA form, the CDR3 reads TGCAGTGCTTCTTCTTGGGACAGCCAAGGAGGGGAGACCCAGTACTTC.